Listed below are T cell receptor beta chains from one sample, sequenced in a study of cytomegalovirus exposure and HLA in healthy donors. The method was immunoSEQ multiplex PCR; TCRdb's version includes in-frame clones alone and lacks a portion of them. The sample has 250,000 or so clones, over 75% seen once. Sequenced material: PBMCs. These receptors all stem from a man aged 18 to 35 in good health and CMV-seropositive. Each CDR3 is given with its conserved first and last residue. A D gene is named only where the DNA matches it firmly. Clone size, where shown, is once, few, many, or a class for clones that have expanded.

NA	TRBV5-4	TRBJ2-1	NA	TGTGCCAGCAGCCGGGACCAGCTCTACAATGAGCAGTTCTTC	CASSRDQLYNEQFF
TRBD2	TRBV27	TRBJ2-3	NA	TGTGCCAGCAGACCTACTAGCGGGAGATACACAGATACGCAGTATTTT	CASRPTSGRYTDTQYF
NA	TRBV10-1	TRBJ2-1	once	TGCGCCAGCAGTGAGGGGACACCTTTCAATGAGCAGTTCTTC	CASSEGTPFNEQFF
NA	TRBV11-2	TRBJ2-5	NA	TGTGCCAGCAGCTTTGCAGGGCCCCAAGAGACCCAGTACTTC	CASSFAGPQETQYF
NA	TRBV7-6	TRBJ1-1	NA	TGTGCCAGCAGCCCGGGGGGGGCAGGGACTGAAGCTTTCTTT	CASSPGGAGTEAFF
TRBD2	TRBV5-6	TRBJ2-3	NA	TGTGCCAGCAGCTTGAGCCTAGCGGGAGGGGATACGCAGTATTTT	CASSLSLAGGDTQYF
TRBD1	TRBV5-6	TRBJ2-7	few	TGTGCCAGCAGCGCTCTACAGGGGTACGAGCAGTACTTC	CASSALQGYEQYF
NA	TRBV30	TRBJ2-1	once	TGTGCCTGGAGATGGGGTAGCGACAGGTCCTGGGAGGATGAGCAGTTCTTC	CAWRWGSDRSWEDEQFF
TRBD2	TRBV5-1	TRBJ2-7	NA	TGCGCCAGCAGCCCACTAGCGGGAGAAATCAGTGGGTTCTACGAGCAGTACTTC	CASSPLAGEISGFYEQYF
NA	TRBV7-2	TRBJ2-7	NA	TGTGCCAGCAGCTTAGAGGGTAGCCGGGCGTACGAGCAGTACTTC	CASSLEGSRAYEQYF
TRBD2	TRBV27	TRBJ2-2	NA	TGTGCCAGCAGTTCGGGACTAGCGGGATCGGTCACCGGGGAGCTGTTTTTT	CASSSGLAGSVTGELFF
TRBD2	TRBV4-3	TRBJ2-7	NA	TGCGCCAGCAGCCAAAGCATCCAGCGGGGGACCTACGAGCAGTACTTC	CASSQSIQRGTYEQYF
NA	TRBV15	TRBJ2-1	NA	TGTGCCACCAGCAGGCAAAGGGACTCAGATCACAATGAGCAGTTCTTC	CATSRQRDSDHNEQFF
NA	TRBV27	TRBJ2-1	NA	TGTGCCAGCAGTTTATCATTGGAGGGCAATGAGCAGTTCTTC	CASSLSLEGNEQFF
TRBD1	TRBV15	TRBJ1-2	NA	TGTGCCACCAGCAGAGAGACAGGGCGCGGCTACACCTTC	CATSRETGRGYTF
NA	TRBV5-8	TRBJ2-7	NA	TGTGCCAGCAGATACGGACACTCCTCCTACGAGCAGTACTTC	CASRYGHSSYEQYF
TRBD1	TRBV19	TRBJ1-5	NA	TGTGCCACTTCGAGACAGGGCCTCAATCAGCCCCAGCATTTT	CATSRQGLNQPQHF
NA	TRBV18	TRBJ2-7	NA	TGTGCCAGCTCACCAGAGGCCTCGGACTACGAGCAGTACTTC	CASSPEASDYEQYF
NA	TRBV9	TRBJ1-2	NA	TGTGCCAGCAGCGTAGAAGCAGCGACGTACTATGGCTACACCTTC	CASSVEAATYYGYTF
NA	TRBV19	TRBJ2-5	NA	TGTGCCAGTAGTATCGGGGCAGCTTCAGAGACCCAGTACTTC	CASSIGAASETQYF
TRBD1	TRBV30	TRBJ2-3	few	TGTGCCTGGAGTGTGAGACAGGGGTTTTCGGGTACGCAGTATTTT	CAWSVRQGFSGTQYF
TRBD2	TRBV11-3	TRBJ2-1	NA	TGTGCCAGCAGCGTCGCCGGGACTAGCGGGAGTTGGTCGCTCAATGAGCAGTTCTTC	CASSVAGTSGSWSLNEQFF
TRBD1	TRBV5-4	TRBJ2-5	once	TGTGCCAGCGGACGACAGGGGACCCAAGAGACCCAGTACTTC	CASGRQGTQETQYF
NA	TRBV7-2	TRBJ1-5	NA	TGTGCCAGCAGCTTAGATCCGTCGTCCCAGCCCCAGCATTTT	CASSLDPSSQPQHF
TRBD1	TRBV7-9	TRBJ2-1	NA	TGTGCCAGCAGCTTAGACAGGGGTTCCTACAATGAGCAGTTCTTC	CASSLDRGSYNEQFF
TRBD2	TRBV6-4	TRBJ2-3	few	TGTGCCAGCAGTGACGGGACTAGCGCAGATACGCAGTATTTT	CASSDGTSADTQYF
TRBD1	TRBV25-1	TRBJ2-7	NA	TGTGCCAGCAGTGACTGGACAGGAACCTACGAGCAGTACTTC	CASSDWTGTYEQYF
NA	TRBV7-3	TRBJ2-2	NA	TGTGCCAGCAGCGACCCGGGACAGAACACCGGGGAGCTGTTTTTT	CASSDPGQNTGELFF